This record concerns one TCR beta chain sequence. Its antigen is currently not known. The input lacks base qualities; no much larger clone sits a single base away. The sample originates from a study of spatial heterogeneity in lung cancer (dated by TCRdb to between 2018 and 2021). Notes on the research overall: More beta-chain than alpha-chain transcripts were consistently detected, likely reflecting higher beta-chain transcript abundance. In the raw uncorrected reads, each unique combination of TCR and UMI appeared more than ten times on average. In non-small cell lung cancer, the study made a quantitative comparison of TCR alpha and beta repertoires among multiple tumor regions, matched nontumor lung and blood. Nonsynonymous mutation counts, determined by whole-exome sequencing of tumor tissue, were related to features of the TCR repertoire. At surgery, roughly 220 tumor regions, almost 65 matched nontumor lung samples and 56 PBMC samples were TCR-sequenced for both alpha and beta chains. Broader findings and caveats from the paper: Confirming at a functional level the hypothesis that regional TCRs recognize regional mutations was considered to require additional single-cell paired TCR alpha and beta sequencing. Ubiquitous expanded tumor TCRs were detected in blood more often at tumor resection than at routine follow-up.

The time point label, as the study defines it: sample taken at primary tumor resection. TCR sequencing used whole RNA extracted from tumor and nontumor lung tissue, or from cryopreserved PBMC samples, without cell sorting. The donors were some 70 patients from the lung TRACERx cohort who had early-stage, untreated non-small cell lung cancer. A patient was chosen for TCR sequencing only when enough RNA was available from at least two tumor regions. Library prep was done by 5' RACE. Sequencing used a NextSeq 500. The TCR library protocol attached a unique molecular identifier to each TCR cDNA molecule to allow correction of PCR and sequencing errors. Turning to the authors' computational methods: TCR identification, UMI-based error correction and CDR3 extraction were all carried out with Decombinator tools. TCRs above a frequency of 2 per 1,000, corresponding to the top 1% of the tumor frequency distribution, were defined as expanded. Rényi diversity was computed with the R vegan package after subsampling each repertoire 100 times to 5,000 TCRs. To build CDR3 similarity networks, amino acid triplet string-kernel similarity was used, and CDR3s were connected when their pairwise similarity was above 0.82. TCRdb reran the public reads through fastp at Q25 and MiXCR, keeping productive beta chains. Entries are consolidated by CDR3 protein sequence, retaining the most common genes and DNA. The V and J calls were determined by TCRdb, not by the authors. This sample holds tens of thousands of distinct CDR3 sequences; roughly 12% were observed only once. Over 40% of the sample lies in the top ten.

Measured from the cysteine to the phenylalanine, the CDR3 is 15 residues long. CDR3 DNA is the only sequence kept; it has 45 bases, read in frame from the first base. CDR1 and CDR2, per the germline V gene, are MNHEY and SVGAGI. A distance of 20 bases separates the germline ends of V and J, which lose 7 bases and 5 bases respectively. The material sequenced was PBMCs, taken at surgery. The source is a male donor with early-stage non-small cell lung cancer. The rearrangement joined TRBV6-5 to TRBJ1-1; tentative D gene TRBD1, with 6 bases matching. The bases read TGTGCCAGCACTGAAAGTTGGGGGCTAGGGACTGAAGCTTTCTTT. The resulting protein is CASTESWGLGTEAFF.